One sample yielded the 27 T cell receptor beta chains listed below, sequenced in a study of T cells after yellow fever vaccination. TCRdb called the 5' RACE reads again in MiXCR, with one record for every CDR3 protein. The table lists some 600,000 distinct CDR3 sequences, about 17% of them singletons. The source was PBMCs, collected 5 days after the first yellow fever vaccination. All receptors come from a man between 18 and 35 years old who received the YFV17D yellow fever vaccine.

CDR3 DNA: TGCGCCAGCAGCATTAGCGGGGGGGCGCAAGAGACCCAGTACTTC. Translation: CASSISGGAQETQYF. The chain recombines TRBV5-1 with TRBJ2-5; 11 positions agree with TRBD2. The germline V gene has CDR1 SGHRS and CDR2 YFSETQ. V shed 4 bases and J 2 bases; nucleotides not matched to a gene: 4. This CDR3 has 15 amino acids.

This clonotype was found a few times. The gene calls are TRBV27 and TRBJ2-7, with 9 bases fitting TRBD1. The junction had 6 bases not matched to a gene; V was cut back by 5 bases and J by 10 bases. CDR1 MNHEY and CDR2 SMNVEV come from the germline V gene (reference sequence). The CDR3 has 12 amino acids. DNA of the CDR3: TGTGCCAGCAGTCCCACAGGGGGCATTCAGTACGTC. Amino acid sequence: CASSPTGGIQYV.

This chain connects TRBV11-2 to TRBJ2-3; 11 bases are shared with TRBD2. V lost 4 bases and J lost 3; bases outside the gene matches: 12. This CDR3 is 18 amino acids long. CDR1 is SGHAT and CDR2 is FQNNGV in the germline V gene. The CDR3 is CASSSLLLAGGLTDTQYF. For the CDR3, the DNA is TGTGCCAGCAGCTCCTTACTCCTAGCGGGGGGATTGACAGATACGCAGTATTTT.

This clonotype has more than one count but fewer than ten. The chain has TRBV27 and TRBJ2-3; 7 bases fit TRBD1. The CDR3 extends over 15 amino acids. CDR1 and CDR2 from the germline V gene are MNHEY and SMNVEV (reference sequence). Trimming took 0 bases from V and 4 from J; bases not matched to a gene: 4. In DNA, the CDR3 is TGTGCCAGCAGTTTATCGACAGGGTCCGCAGATACGCAGTATTTT. Translating gives CASSLSTGSADTQYF.

CDR3 sequence (DNA): TGTGCCAGCAGTGACTCGAGGGTTATTAGCTCCTACGAGCAGTACGTC. This gives the protein CASSDSRVISSYEQYV. This rearrangement joins TRBV6-4 to TRBJ2-7; the D gene is possibly TRBD2 (5 bases). Germline V gene data show CDR1 as MRHNA and CDR2 as SNTAGT. There are 16 residues in the CDR3. V lost 0 bases to trimming and J lost 0 bases, with 12 bases between them.

This clonotype was seen only a few times. This chain links TRBV23-1 with TRBJ2-1; D gene unclear. TRBV23-1 is noted as an ORF with a role that remains uncertain. V lost 0 bases and J lost 1, with 7 bases in between. The CDR3 runs 15 residues. The CDR3 nucleotides are TGCGCCAGCAGTCAATCCTCCGGGTCCTACAATGAGCAGTTCTTC. It is translated as CASSQSSGSYNEQFF.

The chain uses TRBV4-1 and TRBJ2-7, with TRBD2 matching 7 bases. The V segment lost 2 bases and the J segment 0 bases; nucleotides outside the gene matches: 10. The CDR3 spans 17 residues. Germline CDR1 and CDR2: MGHRA and YSYEKL. The CDR3 region is CASSQNPLAGDSYEQYF. The CDR3, as DNA: TGCGCCAGCAGCCAAAACCCTCTCGCGGGGGACTCCTACGAGCAGTACTTC.

The rearrangement links TRBV29-1 to TRBJ2-3; the match to TRBD2 covers 8 bases. The CDR3 is 15 residues long. CDR1 and CDR2 (germline): SQVTM, ANQGSEA. Trimming removed 2 bases from V and 2 bases from J; junction bases left unmatched: 6. Here the CDR3 reads CSVEMSGLVTDTQYF. The CDR3 coding sequence is TGCAGCGTTGAAATGTCGGGACTAGTCACAGATACGCAGTATTTT.

The chain joins TRBV6-1 to TRBJ1-2; D is perhaps TRBD1 (6 bases). Looked up from germline, CDR1 is MNHNS and CDR2 is SASEGT. V was shortened by 0 bases and J by 7 bases, with 9 bases between the two germline ends. The CDR3 contains 13 residues. The CDR3 region is CASSEAVGAGYTF. As DNA, the CDR3 is TGTGCCAGCAGTGAAGCGGTGGGGGCTGGCTACACCTTC.

This clonotype came up a few times. The rearrangement joins TRBV28 to TRBJ2-2; the D gene is possibly TRBD1 (6 bases). The CDR3 sequence is 16 residues long. V gave up 0 bases and J gave up 3 bases, with 11 bases separating them. Germline CDR1 and CDR2: MDHEN and SYDVKM. CDR3 sequence: CASSLWTGGHTGELFF. CDR3 DNA: TGTGCCAGCAGTTTATGGACAGGCGGCCACACCGGGGAGCTGTTTTTT.

The J gene is TRBJ1-2, the V gene TRBV19; a weak D match, TRBD1 (5 bases). Germline CDR1 LNHDA, CDR2 SQIVND (reference sequence). The ends were cut back, 6 bases at V and 2 bases at J, with 16 bases in the middle. CDR3 length: 15 residues. Written as DNA, the CDR3 is TGTGCCAGTAGAAAGACAGAAAGCGGGAACTATGGCTACACCTTC. Encoded protein: CASRKTESGNYGYTF.

This clonotype rates as medium-sized. V and J are TRBV12-3 or TRBV12-4 and TRBJ1-3; TRBD1 aligns across 7 bases. V trimming: 6 bases; J trimming: 3 bases; junction bases outside the gene matches: 11. The CDR3 length is 16 residues. This CDR3 reads CASRGFRQGGGNTIYF. DNA of the CDR3: TGTGCCAGCAGGGGATTTAGACAGGGTGGTGGAAACACCATATATTTT.

The CDR3 region has the DNA TGTGCCAGCAGCTTCTGGGACATTGAAGCTTTCTTT. This translates into CASSFWDIEAFF. The rearrangement uses TRBV7-9 and TRBJ1-1; perhaps TRBD1 as D (6 bases). CDR1 and CDR2 from the germline V gene are SEHNR and FQNEAQ (reference sequence). Trimming left V 3 bases short and J 7 bases short, with 9 bases between. The CDR3 consists of 12 residues.

The table lists this clonotype with many counts. This sequence joins TRBV24-1 and TRBJ2-4; 7 positions match TRBD1. The CDR3 has 11 residues. The V gene's germline CDR1 is KGHDR and CDR2 SFDVKD. Germline trimming cut 4 bases from V and 14 bases from J; bases unmatched to any gene: 4. CDR3 amino acids: CATSDGTAEYF. The CDR3 DNA sequence: TGTGCCACCAGTGACGGGACAGCTGAGTACTTC.

In this sample, this clonotype turned up a few times. The chain combines TRBV4-3 with TRBJ2-4; possibly TRBD2 for D (6 bases). V lost 0 bases and J lost 8, with 14 bases in between. Germline lookup yields CDR1 LGHNA and CDR2 YSLEER. This CDR3 is 15 amino acids long. The CDR3 sequence is CASSQEGWRGDIQYF. CDR3 nucleotides: TGCGCCAGCAGCCAAGAAGGGTGGAGGGGAGACATTCAGTACTTC.

The chain couples TRBV4-3 to TRBJ2-6; a possible D gene is TRBD2 (5 bases). CDR3 length: 18 residues. V lost 1 base, J lost 0 bases, and 13 bases lay in between. The germline V gene has CDR1 LGHNA and CDR2 YSLEER. The CDR3 nucleotides read TGCGCCAGCAGCCAAGTAGGACTCCCCGTCTCTGGGGCCAACGTCCTGACTTTC. It codes for CASSQVGLPVSGANVLTF.

The chain couples TRBV5-4 to TRBJ2-7, with unresolved D. Germline CDR1 and CDR2: SGHNT and YYREEE (reference sequence). V gave up 4 bases and J gave up 1 base, with 15 bases separating them. The CDR3 has 15 residues. DNA for the CDR3: TGTGCCAGCAGCCCCCCTCCGACGGAATCCTACGAGCAGTACTTC. It is translated as CASSPPPTESYEQYF.

Here the CDR3 reads CSARDLRHGGELFF. The CDR3 nucleotides read TGCAGTGCTAGAGATCTGAGGCATGGCGGGGAGCTGTTTTTT. V usage is TRBV20-1 and J usage is TRBJ2-2; D ambiguous. Trimming removed 0 bases from V and 7 bases from J, with 12 bases in between. Looked up from germline, CDR1 is DFQATT and CDR2 is SNEGSKA (reference sequence). The CDR3 is made up of 14 amino acids.

This clonotype was counted between two and nine times. The chain carries TRBV10-2 and TRBJ1-3; 9 nucleotides line up with TRBD1. With 6 bases clipped from V and 4 bases from J, the junction kept 4 bases outside the gene matches. Germline V gene lookup returns CDR1 WSHSY and CDR2 SAAADI. The CDR3 has 14 residues. CDR3: CASRGQGSGNTIYF. The CDR3 DNA reads TGCGCCAGCAGGGGACAGGGTAGCGGAAACACCATATATTTT.

This clonotype was observed a few times. The chain uses TRBV11-1 and TRBJ2-3, with 14 bases aligning to TRBD2. Germline lookup yields CDR1 SGHAT and CDR2 FQDESV (reference sequence). V was pared by 5 bases and J by 2 bases, with 9 bases of the junction left unmatched. There are 18 residues in the CDR3. The CDR3 loop is CASSAKGTSGGVTDTQYF. CDR3 DNA: TGTGCCAGCAGCGCAAAAGGGACTAGCGGGGGAGTCACAGATACGCAGTATTTT.

This clonotype was seen a handful of times. The rearrangement links TRBV29-1 to TRBJ2-7, with 10 bases that match TRBD2. V dropped 0 bases and J dropped 4; count of bases not matched to a gene: 6. The length of the CDR3 is 15 residues. Germline CDR1 is SQVTM and CDR2 is ANQGSEA. The CDR3 spells CSVEDRLAGEYEQYF. Written as DNA, the CDR3 is TGCAGCGTTGAAGATCGGCTAGCGGGGGAATACGAGCAGTACTTC.

V and J are TRBV30 and TRBJ2-1, with D unclear. The CDR3 contains 12 residues. Germline V gene lookup returns CDR1 GTSNPN and CDR2 SVGIG (reference sequence). V was pared by 0 bases and J by 10 bases, with 10 bases between. CDR3 nucleotides: TGTGCCTGGAGTGTACTGGTCGGCGAGCAGTTCTTC. Residues: CAWSVLVGEQFF. The full variable domain, its missing parts supplied by reference TRBV30 and TRBJ2-1, is SQTIHQWPATLVQPVGSPLSLECTVEGTSNPNLYWYRQAAGRGLQLLFYSVGIGQISSEVPQNLSASRPQDRQFILSSKKLLLSDSGFYLCAWSVLVGEQFFGPGTRLTVL.

This clonotype showed up just a few times. The chain employs TRBV6-5 and TRBJ2-5; D unresolved. The V gene's germline CDR1 is MNHEY and CDR2 SVGAGI. The ends were cut back, 0 bases at V and 7 bases at J, with 9 bases in the middle. The CDR3 consists of 13 residues. CDR3 nucleotide sequence: TGTGCCAGCAGTTACTCGAATGGCGGGACCCAGTACTTC. Its protein product is CASSYSNGGTQYF.

This clonotype was picked up a small number of times. The J gene is TRBJ2-3, the V gene TRBV9, with TRBD2 matching over 8 bases. Germline loops: CDR1 SGDLS, CDR2 YYNGEE. The V gene end was trimmed by 1 base and the J gene end by 0 bases; junction bases not matched to a gene: 4. CDR3 length: 16 amino acids. CDR3 in amino acids: CASSVFERGSTDTQYF. In nucleotides, the CDR3 is TGTGCCAGCAGCGTATTCGAGCGGGGGAGCACAGATACGCAGTATTTT.

This clonotype was seen a handful of times. The V and J genes are TRBV12-3 or TRBV12-4 and TRBJ2-1; D gene unclear. Trimming shortened V by 2 bases and J by 5 bases, and 7 bases separated the two germline ends. The CDR3 covers 13 residues. This CDR3 is CASSLRSNNEQFF. In DNA, the CDR3 is TGTGCCAGCAGTTTAAGGAGTAACAATGAGCAGTTCTTC.

This clonotype was counted a few times. This chain connects TRBV28 to TRBJ2-7; D remains ambiguous. The germline V and J ends were trimmed by 2 bases and 6 bases, with 8 bases remaining between them. Germline V gene lookup returns CDR1 MDHEN and CDR2 SYDVKM. The CDR3 is 12 residues long. CDR3 loop: CASSLVAGEQYV. The CDR3 nucleotides are TGTGCCAGCAGTTTAGTGGCAGGCGAGCAGTACGTC.

The chain employs TRBV6-1 and TRBJ1-3, with 7 positions matching TRBD1. CDR1 and CDR2 (germline): MNHNS, SASEGT. V gave up 6 bases and J gave up 0 bases; unmatched junction bases: 8. The CDR3 loop spans 16 amino acids. CDR3 DNA: TGTGCCAGCAGACATAAAACAGGGGCCTCTGGAAACACCATATATTTT. This sequence encodes CASRHKTGASGNTIYF.